The rows below give T cell receptor beta chains drawn from one sample of a study of Ad26.COV2.S vaccination and SARS-CoV-2 variants. Data came from immunoSEQ multiplex PCR; TCRdb stores just in-frame clones and leaves some out. The table shows about 680,000 clones, with about 90% occurring only once. This specimen was peripheral blood, taken in a trial of Ad26.COV2.S vaccine versus placebo. All receptors derive from a person aged 18 to 59 who received the Ad26.COV2.S COVID-19 vaccine or a placebo. Each CDR3 is given with its conserved first and last residue. The D gene is left open where the match is weak. A row's size may be missing; if present it is once, few, many or a size class.

abundance | j_gene | v_gene | d_gene | CDR3nt | CDR3aa
once | TRBJ1-1 | TRBV20-1 | TRBD1 | TGCAGTGCCACAGGGGTTTGGGAAGCTTTCTTT | CSATGVWEAFF
- | TRBJ2-3 | TRBV15 | - | TGTGCCACCAGCAGAGAGTCAGTAGATACGCAGTATTTT | CATSRESVDTQYF
- | TRBJ2-1 | TRBV5-1 | - | TGCGCCAGCAGCCCGAGTGGTGGGTCGGGAAGTGAGCAGTTCTTC | CASSPSGGSGSEQFF
- | TRBJ2-3 | TRBV23-1 | TRBD2 | TGCGCCAGCAGTCAATCCAAATTCAAGCGGGAGTGGGCAGATACGCAGTATTTT | CASSQSKFKREWADTQYF
- | TRBJ1-6 | TRBV27 | - | TGTGCCAGCAGTTTATGGGGGGAGTGGAGAGAGAGTTCACCCCTCCACTTT | CASSLWGEWRESSPLHF
- | TRBJ1-2 | TRBV2 | TRBD1 | TGTGCCAGCAGGGCCGGGACAGGGGGTAACTATGGCTACACCTTC | CASRAGTGGNYGYTF
- | TRBJ2-4 | TRBV19 | TRBD2 | TGTGCCAGTAGCGCGGCGGGGGGTGTCAAAAACATTCAGTACTTC | CASSAAGGVKNIQYF
- | TRBJ2-4 | TRBV19 | TRBD2 | TGTGCCAGTAGTATAGATCCCCCGGGACTAGCGGAGCTCCTAGCCAAAAACATTCAGTACTTC | CASSIDPPGLAELLAKNIQYF
- | TRBJ2-3 | TRBV5-4 | - | TGTGCCAGCAGGGTAGAGGCAGATACGCAGTATTTT | CASRVEADTQYF
- | TRBJ2-3 | TRBV5-4 | TRBD2 | TGTGCCAGCAGCTTGTCAAGCGGGGGGCCACCTAGCACAGATACGCAGTATTTT | CASSLSSGGPPSTDTQYF